This T cell receptor (beta chain) appears in the sequencing data of a study of T-cell memory formation after mild COVID-19 (dated by TCRdb to the early 2020s). Notes on the research overall: TCR sequence clusters from the two donors were largely donor specific. T-cell clones expanding and contracting after mild COVID-19 in two donors were tracked by longitudinal TCRalpha and TCRbeta repertoire sequencing. Two young, previously healthy adult volunteers made up the cohort, one male and one female. General findings and caveats noted by the study authors: Contracting CD4+ clones were found mainly in CM and EM memory subsets, while CD8+ clones were enriched in EMRA. The detection of some responding clones in pre-infection memory suggests that pre-existing cross-reactive memory T cells joined the SARS-CoV-2 response. SARS-CoV-2 specificity of the second-wave clones peaking on day 37 was not confirmed. Only two mild cases were covered by the study, and larger cohorts that include severe cases with pre-infection samples were considered necessary. Balanced CD4/CD8 phenotypes were observed for clones contracting from day 15 to 85, whereas a bias towards CD4+ was observed for a second wave of clones expanding from day 15 to 37.

Ficoll-Paque density gradient centrifugation was the method used to isolate PBMCs. This clonotype occurred many times. What antigen it recognizes has not been identified. Nothing much larger sits one base from this clone, and base qualities are not available. TCRdb lists the instrument as Illumina NovaSeq 6000. TCRalpha and TCRbeta cDNA libraries were built by 5'RACE with constant-segment primers, adding sample barcodes and unique molecular identifiers. RNA was extracted from every sample with Trizol reagent. Library amplification was performed in two PCR steps, and a second sample barcode and Illumina TruSeq adapters were introduced in the second step. Sequencing of libraries was performed on an Illumina NovaSeq with 2 x 150 bp paired-end reads. The paper's data handling went like this. With migec v1.2.7, reads were demultiplexed and then collapsed into UMI-guided consensus sequences. Using mixcr v2.1.11, UMI consensuses were aligned to TRA and TRB V and J templates and then assembled into clonotypes. Expanded or contracted clonotypes were those called significant by both edgeR and NoisET, with noise models trained on biological replicates. For edgeR calls, the thresholds were a false discovery rate-adjusted p below 0.01 and a log2 fold-change of 1. As an exploratory analysis of dynamics, max-normalized trajectories of the 1000 most abundant clonotypes were examined with PCA combined with hierarchical clustering. Separately sequenced CD4+ and CD8+ repertoires were used to assign a CD4 or CD8 phenotype to each responding clone. TCRdb redid the processing of the public reads, applying fastp at Q25 and MiXCR, and retained in-frame beta chains. Identical CDR3 protein sequences are pooled into one entry, listed with their most common genes and DNA. V and J calls and clone size were set by TCRdb, not the authors. This sample is represented by roughly 12,000 distinct CDR3 sequences; about 15% of them were singletons. Roughly 55% of the sample is held by the ten biggest clonotypes.

Relative to germline, V is 6 bases shorter and J is 2 bases shorter, with 16 bases between their ends. The CDR3 sequence holds 15 residues, the cysteine and phenylalanine included. Just the 45-base CDR3 DNA is kept, in frame starting at base 1. CDR1 and CDR2 are read off the germline V gene as MGHRA and YSYEKL. The rearrangement joined TRBV4-1 to TRBJ1-1; TRBD1 could be the D gene, as 5 bases match. This TCR came from a man younger than 35 who had mild COVID-19 (a few samples of this study predate the infection). The sample titles of this study are shuffled in the database, so cell type and time point are left out; the donor was told from shared clones. The specimen sequenced was PBMCs or a T cell subset sorted from them (not recorded which). The nucleotides are TGCGCCAGCAGTATCACCAGGGATGATAACACTGAAGCTTTCTTT. This sequence encodes CASSITRDDNTEAFF.